This T cell receptor beta chain was identified in a study of blood T cell repertoires in COVID-19. On the study more broadly: Acute and convalescent COVID-19 samples came from the United States, Italy and Spain.

The CDR3 spans 14 residues. The V gene lost 6 bases and the J gene lost 1 base, with 9 bases spanning the gap. Germline-derived CDR1 and CDR2 are MNHEY and SMNVEV (reference sequence). As handled by the study authors: Estimation of nucleated cell counts was performed using reference gene primer amplification. Using immunoSEQ multiplex PCR, the repertoire was profiled, and TCRdb retains in-frame clones only, with some absent. V, J and clone size were drawn from that table, and D and trimming were deduced from the DNA. The profile shows some 100,000 clones, roughly 89% of them singletons. The chain links TRBV27 to TRBJ2-2, with D possibly matching TRBD1 (5 bases). Material for sequencing was peripheral blood. This receptor was obtained from a man in his 70s with acute or convalescent COVID-19. DNA of the CDR3: TGTGCCAGCAGCCTAGACAGGAACACCGGGGAGCTGTTTTTT. Protein product: CASSLDRNTGELFF.